This T cell receptor (beta chain) emerged from a study of regulatory T cells in long-lasting Graves disease. The study's findings and limits: Under persistent disease, TRBV28, TRBJ1-2 and TRBJ2-5 were used preferentially. Study of thyroid tissue was not done, with only peripheral blood studied.

Time point: persistent/refractory GD, antithyroid drugs over 5 years with positive TRAb. PBMCs provided the RNA from which the TCR library was made. This clonotype has just a few counts. The antigen is unknown. This CDR3 spans 12 amino acids. From germline, CDR1 is MNHEY and CDR2 SMNVEV (reference sequence). V was pared by 10 bases and J by 7 bases, with 16 bases between. According to the study, TCR beta libraries were built with iRepertoire HTBI primers and CDR3-region Arm-PCR. TCRdb analysed the multiplex PCR reads with MiXCR anew, one entry per CDR3 protein. The sample has a few hundred thousand distinct CDR3 sequences; around 22% are singletons.

The chain couples TRBV27 to TRBJ1-2; possible D gene TRBD1, 5 bases. This TCR was sampled from a female donor with Graves disease. Specimen: peripheral blood mononuclear cells (PBMCs), collected when the disease was refractory, from a patient treated with antithyroid drugs. This CDR3 reads CATHSWGIGYTF. CDR3 sequence (DNA): TGTGCCACCCATAGTTGGGGGATTGGCTACACCTTC.